This TCR beta chain was identified during a study of blood T cells in healthy people across ages. Study results and limitations: Not knowing donor CMV status may have confounded expanded clonotype changes.

It was with a sample-barcoded 5' primer and a J-beta primer mix that a second PCR of roughly 6 to 11 cycles was run. A single record per CDR3 protein comes from TCRdb applying MiXCR to the 5' RACE reads. The sample includes 2 million or so distinct CDR3 sequences, about 50% of them seen just once. There are 17 residues in the CDR3. Germline lookup yields CDR1 SGHDT and CDR2 YYEEEE. Trimming pared 0 bases from V and 3 bases from J, leaving 18 bases between. This clonotype appeared a few times. Its antigen is still unknown. Isolating PBMCs gave at least 7 million of these cells per sample. Extraction of total RNA produced a minimum of 6 micrograms from each sample.

The clonotype originates from a woman in her thirties or forties in good health. Sample: blood. The V call is TRBV5-6, the J call TRBJ2-5; TRBD1 or TRBD2 may be the D gene (7 bases each). CDR3: CASSLGRQGGWKETQYF. CDR3 DNA sequence: TGTGCCAGCAGCTTGGGTCGACAGGGAGGGTGGAAAGAGACCCAGTACTTC.